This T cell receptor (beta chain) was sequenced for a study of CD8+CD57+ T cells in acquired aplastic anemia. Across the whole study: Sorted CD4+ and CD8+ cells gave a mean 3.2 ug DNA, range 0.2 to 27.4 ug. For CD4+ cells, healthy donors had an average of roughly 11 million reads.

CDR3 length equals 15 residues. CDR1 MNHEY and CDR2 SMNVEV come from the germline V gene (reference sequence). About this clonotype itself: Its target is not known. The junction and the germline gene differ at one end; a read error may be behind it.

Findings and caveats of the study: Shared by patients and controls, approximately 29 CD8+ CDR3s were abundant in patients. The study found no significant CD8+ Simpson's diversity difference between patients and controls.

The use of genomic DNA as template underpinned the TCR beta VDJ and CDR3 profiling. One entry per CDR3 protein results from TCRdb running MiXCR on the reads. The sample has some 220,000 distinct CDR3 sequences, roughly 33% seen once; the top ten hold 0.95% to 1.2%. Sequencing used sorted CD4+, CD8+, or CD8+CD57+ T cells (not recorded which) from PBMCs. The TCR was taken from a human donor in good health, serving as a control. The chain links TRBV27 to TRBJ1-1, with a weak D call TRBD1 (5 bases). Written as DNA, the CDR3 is TGTGCCAGCAGTTTATCTTGGGACCGGAACACTGAAGCTTCCTTT. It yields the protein CASSLSWDRNTEASF.